This TCR beta chain originates from a study of blood T cell repertoires in COVID-19. About the research overall: Samples of COVID-19 (acute and convalescent) were obtained from the United States, Italy and Spain.

TCRdb's table, derived via immunoSEQ multiplex PCR, lists solely in-frame clones and lacks some. The table has more than 110,000 clones, 70% to 90% seen once. From germline, CDR1 is SGHAT and CDR2 FQNNGV. The V and J ends lost 2 bases and 4 bases, in that order; junction bases with no gene match: 9. The length of the CDR3 is 16 residues. Participant age was about 18 to 100 years, and participants resided in about two dozen US areas. The V and J genes are TRBV11-2 and TRBJ1-2, with 8 bases identical to TRBD1. This sequence was found in a man aged 45 to 65 who had recovered from COVID-19. Material for sequencing was PBMCs or T cells enriched from blood (not recorded which). CDR3 sequence: CASSLRRAGGAYGYTF. The CDR3 nucleotides are TGTGCCAGCAGCTTAAGGAGAGCAGGGGGCGCCTATGGCTACACCTTC.